One and the same sample provided the 16 T cell receptor beta chains below, sequenced in a study of cytomegalovirus exposure and HLA in healthy donors. 60 Vbeta and 13 Jbeta primers were used in PCR. This table comes from immunoSEQ multiplex PCR, and its TCRdb copy is limited to in-frame clones, with some not included. The profile shows roughly 120,000 clones, just under 70% of them singletons. Sequenced sample: PBMCs. These receptors came from a man aged 30 to 45 in good health and CMV-seropositive.

The V and J genes are TRBV5-6 and TRBJ1-5; 8 bases are shared with TRBD1. Losses at the gene ends were 5 bases for V and 4 bases for J; bases not matched to a gene: 8. CDR3 length: 15 residues. Germline loops: CDR1 SGHDT, CDR2 YYEEEE. As DNA, the CDR3 is TGTGCCAGCAGTTTCGGGACAGGCGATAATCAGCCCCAGCATTTT. Translating gives CASSFGTGDNQPQHF.

This clone has a handful of counts. The chain employs TRBV5-8 and TRBJ2-5; perhaps TRBD2 as D (6 bases). Germline values: CDR1 SGHTS, CDR2 YDEGEE. Trimming stripped 4 bases from V and 5 bases from J, with 21 bases between. The CDR3 is made up of 16 amino acids. The CDR3 spells CASSQGAGRGFETQYF. The CDR3 region has the DNA TGTGCCAGCAGCCAGGGCGCGGGGAGAGGGTTCGAGACCCAGTACTTC.

The V call is TRBV4-2, the J call TRBJ1-1; no firm D call. V was shortened by 1 base and J by 1 base, with 10 bases between the two germline ends. The CDR3 consists of 15 residues. Germline V lookup: CDR1 LGHNA, CDR2 YNFKEQ. The CDR3 protein is CASSQGPAENTEAFF. CDR3 nucleotides: TGTGCCAGCAGCCAAGGGCCGGCGGAGAACACTGAAGCTTTCTTT.

The CDR3, as DNA: TGTGCCAGCAGCTTGGCCACTAGCGGGAGCGGATATGCGCAGTATTTT. This translates into CASSLATSGSGYAQYF. This sequence joins TRBV5-5 and TRBJ2-3, with 11 bases lining up with TRBD2. The CDR3 runs 16 residues. Germline V gene lookup returns CDR1 SGHKS and CDR2 YYEKEE (reference sequence). After removal of 0 bases from V and 10 bases from J, the junction contained 10 bases not matched to a gene.

J is TRBJ2-7 and V is TRBV30, with no clear D. V lost 3 bases and J lost 3, with 6 bases in between. CDR3 length equals 11 residues. In germline, CDR1 is GTSNPN, CDR2 SVGIG (reference sequence). The DNA for the CDR3 is TGTGCCTGGAGGGGCCTCTACGAGCAGTACTTC. Amino acid sequence: CAWRGLYEQYF. The whole variable domain, remainder taken from reference TRBV30 and TRBJ2-7, is SQTIHQWPATLVQPVGSPLSLECTVEGTSNPNLYWYRQAAGRGLQLLFYSVGIGQISSEVPQNLSASRPQDRQFILSSKKLLLSDSGFYLCAWRGLYEQYFGPGTRLTVT.

The rearrangement uses TRBV7-2 and TRBJ2-6; 8 positions agree with TRBD1. V gave up 6 bases and J gave up 1 base; unmatched junction bases: 5. This CDR3 comprises 16 residues. CDR1 and CDR2 from the germline V gene are SGHTA and FQGNSA. CDR3 loop: CASSSQGASGANVLTF. DNA for the CDR3: TGTGCCAGCAGTTCTCAGGGGGCATCTGGGGCCAACGTCCTGACTTTC.

V usage is TRBV7-9 and J usage is TRBJ1-2; the D is unclear. Germline V gives CDR1 SEHNR, CDR2 FQNEAQ (reference sequence). The CDR3 is 14 residues long. The V end lost 1 base, the J end lost 4 bases, and 10 bases lay between the germline ends. CDR3 bases: TGTGCCAGCAGCTTAGGGCTAGGTGCCTATGGCTACACCTTC. Translating it yields CASSLGLGAYGYTF.

To note about this clone: The sample holds other DNA sequences that translate to the same CDR3. The chain carries TRBV7-6 and TRBJ2-2; the D is unclear. This CDR3 comprises 16 residues. CDR1 and CDR2 from the germline V gene are SGHVS and FNYEAQ. Between the trimmed V and J ends, which lost 0 bases and 2 bases, there was a span of 10 bases. The CDR3 sequence: CASSLARPENTGELFF. Written as DNA, the CDR3 is TGTGCCAGCAGCTTAGCGCGGCCGGAAAACACCGGGGAGCTGTTTTTT.

V and J are TRBV6-5 and TRBJ1-2; D gene unclear. The germline V and J ends were trimmed by 0 bases and 8 bases, with 13 bases remaining between them. This CDR3 has 14 amino acids. CDR1 and CDR2 (germline): MNHEY, SVGAGI. The CDR3 DNA follows: TGTGCCAGCAGTTACTCCAACCCGATCGGGGGCTACACCTTC. Its protein is CASSYSNPIGGYTF.

This clone was seen only a few times. The chain recombines TRBV7-3 with TRBJ2-2; 13 nucleotides align to TRBD2. This CDR3 spans 17 amino acids. Germline values: CDR1 SGHTA, CDR2 FQGTGA. The V gene end was trimmed by 3 bases and the J gene end by 0 bases; junction bases not matched to a gene: 1. The CDR3 nucleotides are TGTGCCAGCAGCTTCGGGACTAGCGGGACGAACACCGGGGAGCTGTTTTTT. Translating gives CASSFGTSGTNTGELFF.

The chain recombines TRBV29-1 with TRBJ2-1; D possibly corresponds to TRBD1 (5 bases). Trimming removed 4 bases at V and 4 bases at J, with 14 bases between. This CDR3 comprises 14 residues. The germline CDR1 and CDR2 sequences are SQVTM and ANQGSEA. This CDR3 is CSVVIRTPYNEQFF. The CDR3 DNA is TGCAGCGTTGTGATCAGGACACCTTACAATGAGCAGTTCTTC.

The rearrangement uses TRBV6-1 and TRBJ1-2; no definite D call. The CDR3 runs to 14 residues. The V gene's germline CDR1 is MNHNS and CDR2 SASEGT. The V gene lost 6 bases and the J gene lost 0 bases, with 11 bases spanning the gap. The CDR3 DNA reads TGTGCCAGCAGCAGAGACGGAGCTAACTATGGCTACACCTTC. This gives the protein CASSRDGANYGYTF.

The chain's CDR3 is CASSSLRRGTGSGNTIYF. The CDR3 bases are TGTGCCAGCAGTTCTCTACGGAGGGGGACAGGGTCTGGAAACACCATATATTTT. The rearrangement links TRBV27 to TRBJ1-3, with 9 bases matching TRBD1. V gave up 4 bases and J gave up 1 base; unmatched junction bases: 11. Per the germline V gene, CDR1 is MNHEY and CDR2 is SMNVEV (reference sequence). The CDR3 runs to 18 residues.

This clone was picked up a small number of times. This chain uses TRBV11-2 with TRBJ2-3, with 10 positions matching TRBD1. This CDR3 contains 15 residues. With V trimmed by 7 bases and J by 6 bases, 10 bases remained unmatched. CDR1 and CDR2 (germline): SGHAT, FQNNGV. In nucleotides, the CDR3 is TGTGCCAGCACCGACAGGGGGCCGACTTTTGATACGCAGTATTTT. Its translation is CASTDRGPTFDTQYF.

V is TRBV7-3 and J is TRBJ2-4, with a possible D match to TRBD1 (6 bases). This CDR3 is built from 18 residues. Deletions cut 4 bases from V and 5 bases from J, with 24 bases between. Germline CDR1 reads SGHTA; CDR2 reads FQGTGA. CDR3 coding DNA: TGTGCCAGCAGCTCTTCCTTGAACAGGGCCGCAGGGGAAAACATTCAGTACTTC. Amino acid sequence: CASSSSLNRAAGENIQYF.

This chain links TRBV6-1 with TRBJ1-4, with D unclear. This CDR3 region has 15 residues. The ends were cut back, 1 base at V and 9 bases at J, with 15 bases in the middle. Germline V gene data show CDR1 as MNHNS and CDR2 as SASEGT. CDR3 protein: CASSEELFLSQKLFF. DNA of the CDR3: TGTGCCAGCAGTGAAGAACTTTTTTTGTCTCAAAAACTGTTTTTT.